What follows are 21 T cell receptor beta chains derived from one specimen sequenced in a study of cytomegalovirus exposure and HLA in healthy donors. Libraries were prepared by immunoSEQ multiplex PCR; TCRdb keeps only in-frame clonotypes and omits some of them. Here the sample spans about 170,000 clones, 85% to 90% being singletons. The sample comprised PBMCs. The source is a young man in good health and CMV-seropositive.

The rearrangement joins TRBV4-1 to TRBJ2-7; 8 positions agree with TRBD1. Germline CDR1 MGHRA, CDR2 YSYEKL. The junction had 3 bases not matched to a gene; V was cut back by 6 bases and J by 2 bases. The CDR3 length is 13 residues. This chain's CDR3 is CASRATGAYEQYF. The CDR3 DNA is TGCGCCAGCAGAGCGACAGGGGCCTACGAGCAGTACTTC.

V gene TRBV7-6 combines with J gene TRBJ2-1, with 7 bases fitting TRBD1. The ends lost 3 bases at V and 0 bases at J; junction bases unmatched: 8. CDR1 SGHVS and CDR2 FNYEAQ come from the germline V gene. CDR3 length: 17 amino acids. This CDR3 is CASSFGRQGGSYNEQFF. The CDR3 bases are TGTGCCAGCAGCTTTGGGCGACAGGGCGGCTCCTACAATGAGCAGTTCTTC.

V gene TRBV29-1 combines with J gene TRBJ2-1, with 8 bases fitting TRBD2. CDR1 and CDR2 (germline): SQVTM, ANQGSEA. The ends lost 3 bases at V and 8 bases at J; junction bases unmatched: 3. The CDR3 extends over 12 amino acids. This CDR3 reads CSVEREAYEQFF. The CDR3 DNA reads TGCAGCGTTGAGCGGGAGGCCTATGAGCAGTTCTTC.

This chain joins TRBV5-1 and TRBJ2-2; 9 bases agree with TRBD2. The CDR3 loop spans 16 amino acids. J lost 6 bases, V lost 4 bases, and 10 bases had no gene match. CDR1 and CDR2 (germline): SGHRS, YFSETQ. The CDR3 DNA reads as TGCGCCAGCAGCCTAACCGGGACTAGCCACGCCGGGGAGCTGTTTTTT. Protein: CASSLTGTSHAGELFF.

About this clone: One junction end does not reproduce the germline sequence, and a read error may be involved. This rearrangement joins TRBV29-1 to TRBJ1-2; 9 positions match TRBD1. Looked up from germline, CDR1 is SQVTM and CDR2 is ANQGSEA. The CDR3 covers 16 residues. The CDR3 here is CSVITGTGFLNSGYTF. The CDR3 region has the DNA TGCAGCGTTATTACCGGGACAGGGTTCCTTAACTCTGGCTACACCTTC.

In its sample, this clone was seen once. V usage is TRBV5-6 and J usage is TRBJ2-3; TRBD2 is a possible D gene (5 bases). The V gene's germline CDR1 is SGHDT and CDR2 YYEEEE. CDR3 length: 13 amino acids. V was pared by 3 bases and J by 3 bases, with 8 bases between. CDR3 DNA: TGTGCCAGCAGCTATGGACTTACAGATACGCAGTATTTT. Protein: CASSYGLTDTQYF. The variable domain in full, completed from reference TRBV5-6 and TRBJ2-3, reads DAGVTQSPTHLIKTRGQQVTLRCSPKSGHDTVSWYQQALGQGPQFIFQYYEEEERQRGNFPDRFSGHQFPNYSSELNVNALLLGDSALYLCASSYGLTDTQYFGPGTRLTVL.

This clone came up a few times. For the CDR3, the DNA is TGTGCCAGCAGTGAAAACCGGGACCGGGGGGATGAAAAACTGTTTTTT. Protein sequence: CASSENRDRGDEKLFF. V gene TRBV2 combines with J gene TRBJ1-4; a weak D match, TRBD1 (5 bases). The length of the CDR3 is 16 residues. V gave up 2 bases and J gave up 6 bases, with 16 bases separating them. The germline CDR1 and CDR2 sequences are SNHLY and FYNNEI.

V is TRBV7-8 and J is TRBJ2-3, with D perhaps TRBD2 (5 bases). The CDR3 extends over 13 amino acids. CDR1 and CDR2 (germline): SGHVS, FQNEAQ. V was trimmed by 1 base and J by 4 bases, leaving 6 bases between them. The CDR3 loop is CASSLEAADTQYF. As DNA, the CDR3 is TGTGCCAGCAGCTTAGAAGCGGCAGATACGCAGTATTTT. The whole variable domain, filled in from reference TRBV7-8 and TRBJ2-3, reads GAGVSQSPRYKVAKRGQDVALRCDPISGHVSLFWYQQALGQGPEFLTYFQNEAQLDKSGLPSDRFFAERPEGSVSTLKIQRTQQEDSAVYLCASSLEAADTQYFGPGTRLTVL.

The chain couples TRBV19 to TRBJ1-2; 9 positions agree with TRBD1. The CDR3 spans 16 residues. The trim removed 4 bases at V and 3 bases at J, leaving 9 bases unmatched. CDR1 and CDR2 from the germline V gene are LNHDA and SQIVND (reference sequence). CDR3 protein: CASSTTGTGMHYGYTF. CDR3 coding DNA: TGTGCCAGTAGTACCACCGGGACAGGGATGCACTATGGCTACACCTTC.

The rearrangement joins TRBV4-2 to TRBJ2-3, with 7 positions matching TRBD2. CDR1 LGHNA and CDR2 YNFKEQ come from the germline V gene. The CDR3 has 16 residues. V trimming: 1 base; J trimming: 1 base; junction bases outside the gene matches: 5. The CDR3 DNA follows: TGTGCCAGCAGCCAAGGGCGGGAGCCACGCACAGATACGCAGTATTTT. This translates into CASSQGREPRTDTQYF.

The chain combines TRBV4-1 with TRBJ2-7, with D unresolved. This CDR3 comprises 14 residues. The germline V and J ends were trimmed by 1 base and 2 bases, with 9 bases remaining between them. Germline V CDR1 and CDR2: MGHRA, YSYEKL. The CDR3 DNA follows: TGCGCCAGCAGCCAAGTACTGGTCCCCTACGAGCAGTACTTC. Translation: CASSQVLVPYEQYF.

This clone occurred a few times. V and J are TRBV7-9 and TRBJ1-2; no firm D call. Trimming stripped 3 bases from V and 8 bases from J, with 13 bases between. The CDR3 totals 13 residues. Germline values: CDR1 SEHNR, CDR2 FQNEAQ (reference sequence). The CDR3 reads CASSFKSKWGYTF. The CDR3 nucleotides read TGTGCCAGCAGCTTCAAGTCTAAGTGGGGCTACACCTTC.

The CDR3 region is CASSWPGQDPSGELFF. CDR3 in DNA: TGCGCCAGCAGCTGGCCGGGACAGGACCCTTCCGGGGAGCTGTTTTTT. V usage is TRBV5-1 and J usage is TRBJ2-2; 8 positions agree with TRBD1. The CDR3 is 16 amino acids. Germline CDR1 and CDR2: SGHRS and YFSETQ. The V gene end was trimmed by 3 bases and the J gene end by 6 bases; junction bases not matched to a gene: 10.

This clone occurred once. This chain links TRBV9 with TRBJ2-7; D is ambiguous. Germline V CDR1 and CDR2: SGDLS, YYNGEE. This CDR3 is built from 13 residues. With 0 bases removed from V and 2 bases from J, the gap between germline ends came to 6 bases. The CDR3 bases are TGTGCCAGCAGCGTAGAATCTGCCTACGAGCAGTACTTC. Protein: CASSVESAYEQYF.

This chain uses TRBV4-1 with TRBJ2-2; TRBD1 matches at 10 bases. The ends lost 1 base at V and 7 bases at J; junction bases unmatched: 6. The V gene's germline CDR1 is MGHRA and CDR2 YSYEKL. The length of the CDR3 is 16 residues. This chain's CDR3 is CASSQGGQGTIGELFF. The CDR3, as DNA: TGCGCCAGCAGCCAAGGGGGACAGGGGACGATCGGGGAGCTGTTTTTT.

The chain employs TRBV28 and TRBJ2-2; no clear D gene. Trimming removed 6 bases from V and 2 bases from J, with 13 bases in between. Germline-derived CDR1 and CDR2 are MDHEN and SYDVKM. This CDR3 is 15 amino acids long. The CDR3 nucleotides are TGTGCCAGCAGGAGAGACACGGTTAACACCGGGGAGCTGTTTTTT. Translated, it gives CASRRDTVNTGELFF.

J is TRBJ2-7 and V is TRBV7-8; D possibly corresponds to TRBD2 (5 bases). V gave up 7 bases and J gave up 3 bases, with 13 bases separating them. Germline-derived CDR1 and CDR2 are SGHVS and FQNEAQ. The CDR3 extends over 13 amino acids. CDR3 bases: TGTGCCAGCACCCCAGCGGAGCGCTACGAGCAGTACTTC. Translated: CASTPAERYEQYF.

This chain links TRBV7-8 with TRBJ1-1; D perhaps matches TRBD1 (6 bases). The CDR3 has 16 residues. The germline gives CDR1 SGHVS, CDR2 FQNEAQ. The V end lost 1 base, the J end lost 5 bases, and 17 bases lay between the germline ends. CDR3 in DNA: TGTGCCAGCAGCTTAGAACAGGGAGGGATGGGGACTGAAGCTTTCTTT. Residues: CASSLEQGGMGTEAFF.

This clone has just one count. The CDR3, as DNA: TGTGCCAGCAGCTCCCCGCTGGTAGCGGGACAAGAGACCCAGTACTTC. Protein product: CASSSPLVAGQETQYF. The rearrangement uses TRBV7-9 and TRBJ2-5, with 8 bases that match TRBD2. The junction had 9 bases not matched to a gene; V was cut back by 4 bases and J by 2 bases. Germline V lookup: CDR1 SEHNR, CDR2 FQNEAQ (reference sequence). This CDR3 contains 16 residues.

The rearrangement joins TRBV4-1 to TRBJ1-4; TRBD1 agrees at 11 bases. The CDR3 has 19 amino acids. Germline CDR1 and CDR2: MGHRA and YSYEKL. Germline trimming cut 4 bases from V and 0 bases from J; bases unmatched to any gene: 10. CDR3 nucleotides: TGCGCCAGCAGCCTTACCCGGGGACAGGGGGATTCAACTAATGAAAAACTGTTTTTT. Amino acids: CASSLTRGQGDSTNEKLFF.

V gene TRBV27 combines with J gene TRBJ2-1; D not resolved. Germline V CDR1 and CDR2: MNHEY, SMNVEV (reference sequence). This CDR3 is built from 16 residues. Trimming cost V 4 bases and J 8 bases, with 21 bases left between them. The CDR3 bases are TGTGCCAGCAGTTATCTCCCAGGCAGCAAGAGTGATGAGCAGTTCTTC. Its translation: CASSYLPGSKSDEQFF.